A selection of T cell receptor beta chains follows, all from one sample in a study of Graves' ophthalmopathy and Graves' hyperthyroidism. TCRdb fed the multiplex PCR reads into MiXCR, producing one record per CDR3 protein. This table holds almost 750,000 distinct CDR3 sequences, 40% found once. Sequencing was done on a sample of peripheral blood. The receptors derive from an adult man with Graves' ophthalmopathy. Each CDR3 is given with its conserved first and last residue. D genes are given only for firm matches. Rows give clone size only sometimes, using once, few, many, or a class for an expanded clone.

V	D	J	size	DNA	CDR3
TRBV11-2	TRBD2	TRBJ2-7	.	TGTGCCAGCAGCGGCCTCAAGCGGGGGTACGAGCAGTACTTC	CASSGLKRGYEQYF
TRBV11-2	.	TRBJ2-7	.	TGCGCCAGCAGCCAAGATCGGGGGTCTACCTACGAGCAGTACTTC	CASSQDRGSTYEQYF
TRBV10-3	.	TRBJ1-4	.	TGTGCCAGCAGTTACGGCAGGGAGGAGGAAAAACTGTTTTTT	CASSYGREEEKLFF
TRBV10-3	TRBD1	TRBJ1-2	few	TGTGCCAGCGGAACAGGGGGCGGTGGTGGAGGCTACACCTTC	CASGTGGGGGGYTF
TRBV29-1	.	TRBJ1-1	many	TGCAGCGTTATGAACACTGAAGCTTTCTTT	CSVMNTEAFF
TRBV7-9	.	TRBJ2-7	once	TGTGCCAGCAGTCTAACTCTTAGCTCCTACGAGCAGTACTTC	CASSLTLSSYEQYF
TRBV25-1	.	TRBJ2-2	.	TGTGCCAGCAGCCCCTTAGGGACCGGCGCCACCGGGGAGCTGTTTTTT	CASSPLGTGATGELFF
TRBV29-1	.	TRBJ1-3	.	TGCAGCGATCGGACGGTCCGGGGGGCGGGAAACACCATATATTTT	CSDRTVRGAGNTIYF
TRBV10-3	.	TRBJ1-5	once	TGTGCCATCAGTGACAGGGGCGGGGATCAGCCCCAGCATTTT	CAISDRGGDQPQHF
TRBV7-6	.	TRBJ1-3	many	TGTGCCAGCAGCTTGACAGAGATGGTGTTT	CASSLTEMVF
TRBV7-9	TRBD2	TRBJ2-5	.	TGTGCCAGCAGCTTAGTTGCGGGAGGAGGTGAGACCCAGTACTTC	CASSLVAGGGETQYF
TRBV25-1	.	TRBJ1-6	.	TGTGCCAGCAGTTACTACCCTCCGAGTTATAATTCACCCCTCCACTTT	CASSYYPPSYNSPLHF
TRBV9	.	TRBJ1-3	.	TGTGCCAGCAGCCAAGGGACGGTCTCTGGAAACACCATATATTTT	CASSQGTVSGNTIYF
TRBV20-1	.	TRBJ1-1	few	TGCAGTGCTAGAGATCTCGTCGCGGAGAACACTGAAGCTTTCTTT	CSARDLVAENTEAFF
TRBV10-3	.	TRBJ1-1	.	TGTGCCAGCAACCAAAACGGGCTTAACGCTGAAGCTTTCTTT	CASNQNGLNAEAFF
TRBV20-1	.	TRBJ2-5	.	TGCAGTGCTAGGCCGGGACCAGCGGAGGGGGAGACCCAGTACTTC	CSARPGPAEGETQYF
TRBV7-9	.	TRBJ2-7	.	TGTGCCAGCAGCGCGGCCGCGGGCGGAGGGGGCTTGCAGCAGTACTTC	CASSAAAGGGGLQQYF
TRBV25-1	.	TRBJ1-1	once	TGTGCCAGCAGTGAAGTGCTTGGAGTGAACACTGAAGCTTTCTTT	CASSEVLGVNTEAFF
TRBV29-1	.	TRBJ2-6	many	TGCAGCGTTGATTCAGTCGCCTCTGGGGCCAACGTCCTGACTTTC	CSVDSVASGANVLTF
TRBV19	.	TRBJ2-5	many	TGTGCCAGCGGGCCCGGGGTCCGAGAGACCCAGTACTTC	CASGPGVRETQYF
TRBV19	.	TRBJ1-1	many	TGTGCCAGTATTAGGCAGGACCGGAACACTGAAGCTTTCTTT	CASIRQDRNTEAFF
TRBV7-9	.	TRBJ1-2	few	TGTGCCAGCAGCTCACAGGGTAACAGTGGCTACACCTTC	CASSSQGNSGYTF
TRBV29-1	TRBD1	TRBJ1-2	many	TGCAGCGACCGGACAGGGTATGGCTACACCTTC	CSDRTGYGYTF
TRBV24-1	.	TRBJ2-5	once	TGTGCCACCAGTGCCGACGGGGGTCTGGGCCAGTACTTC	CATSADGGLGQYF
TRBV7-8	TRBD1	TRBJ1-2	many	TGTGCCAGCAGCTTAAACGGACAGGGTTTCAATGGCTACACCTTC	CASSLNGQGFNGYTF
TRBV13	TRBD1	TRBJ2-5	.	TGTGCCAGCAGCTTTCAGACAGGGGGCCATCAAGAGACCCAGTACTTC	CASSFQTGGHQETQYF
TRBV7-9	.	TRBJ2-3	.	TGTGCCAGCAGCTTAGAGGCCGGAGGATATACGCAGTATTTT	CASSLEAGGYTQYF
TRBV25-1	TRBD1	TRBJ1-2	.	TGTGCCAGCAGCTTGGGGGCAGGGGGCGCAACGTTACTCGGCTACACCTTC	CASSLGAGGATLLGYTF
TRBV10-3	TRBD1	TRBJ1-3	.	TGTGCCATCAGTGCCACAGGGGGTGGAAACACCATATATTTT	CAISATGGGNTIYF
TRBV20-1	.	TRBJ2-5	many	TGCAGTGCTAGAGTGACCGGAGAGACCCAGTACTTC	CSARVTGETQYF
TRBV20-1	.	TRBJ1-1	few	TGCAGTGCTAACGGAGAGAACACTGAAGCTTTCTTT	CSANGENTEAFF
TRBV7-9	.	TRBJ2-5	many	TGTGCCAGCAACATCGGCACAGGGCATCAAGAGACCCAGTACTTC	CASNIGTGHQETQYF
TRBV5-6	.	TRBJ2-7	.	TGTGCCAGCAACCCTACAACGATCGGCTCGGGTGAGCAGTACTTC	CASNPTTIGSGEQYF
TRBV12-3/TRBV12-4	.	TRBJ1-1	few	TGTGCCAGCAGTTTAACGGGGAGTGCAGACCCTGAAGCTTTCTTT	CASSLTGSADPEAFF
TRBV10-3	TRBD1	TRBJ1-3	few	TGTGCCAGCAGTTACGGGGGACAGGGGTATGGAAACACCATATATTTT	CASSYGGQGYGNTIYF
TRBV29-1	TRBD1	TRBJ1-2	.	TGCAGCGTTGTTCTGGACAGGGATGGCTACACCTTC	CSVVLDRDGYTF
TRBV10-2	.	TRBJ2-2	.	TGCGCCAGCAGCGACCCCTCCGGGGAGCTGTTTTTT	CASSDPSGELFF
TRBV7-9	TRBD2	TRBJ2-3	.	TGTGCCAGCAGCCGGACTAGCGGGATGTATGGTACGCAGTATTTT	CASSRTSGMYGTQYF
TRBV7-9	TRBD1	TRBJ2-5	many	TGTGCCAGCAGCGCCGACAGGGATGAAGAGACCCAGTACTTC	CASSADRDEETQYF
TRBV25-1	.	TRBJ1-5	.	.	CACSARQGTNQPQHF
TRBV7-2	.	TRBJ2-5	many	TGTGCCAGCAGCTTGCAGGTGCGGGAGACCCAGTACTTC	CASSLQVRETQYF
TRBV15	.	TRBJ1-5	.	TGTGCCACCAGCAGAGATACGGGCGGCAATCAGCCCCAGCATTTT	CATSRDTGGNQPQHF